The next 25 T cell receptor beta chains were all read from a single sample in a study of OX40 agonist ivuxolimab in advanced cancers. The assay was immunoSEQ multiplex PCR, and TCRdb's table has in-frame clones only and misses some. This sample has about 20,000 clones, with 80% to 90% found just once. Source: CD4+ or CD8+ T cells sorted from blood, taken in a trial of the OX40 agonist ivuxolimab. These receptors were obtained from an adult with an advanced solid tumor such as melanoma, head and neck, liver or kidney cancer.

As to this clone: This may be a read error: a much more frequent sequence differs by one nucleotide. The chain recombines TRBV6-5 with TRBJ2-2; D is unresolved. The germline V gene encodes CDR1 MNHEY and CDR2 SVGAGI. The CDR3 spans 12 residues. Deletions cut 2 bases from V and 2 bases from J, with 0 bases between. CDR3 DNA sequence: TGTGCCAGCAGTTACAACACCGGGGAGCTGTTTTTT. Protein product: CASSYNTGELFF.

This clone was picked up a small number of times. The same CDR3 arises from other DNA sequences in this sample as well. The V gene is TRBV6-5, the J gene TRBJ2-7, with D possibly matching TRBD2 (6 bases). Trimming shortened V by 5 bases and J by 3 bases, and 11 bases separated the two germline ends. This CDR3 region has 13 residues. Germline CDR1 and CDR2: MNHEY and SVGAGI. The CDR3 loop is CASSHGTLYEQYF. For the CDR3, the DNA is TGTGCCAGCAGTCACGGGACTCTCTACGAGCAGTACTTC.

This clone is a singleton in its sample. The rearrangement links TRBV11-2 to TRBJ2-1, with 12 bases lining up with TRBD2. The J segment lost 7 bases and the V segment lost 5 bases, leaving 9 bases of the junction unmatched. Germline CDR1 is SGHAT and CDR2 is FQNNGV. The CDR3 totals 16 residues. CDR3 nucleotide sequence: TGTGCCAGCAGCCACAGGCTAGCGGGAGGGTTTAATGAGCAGTTCTTC. This sequence encodes CASSHRLAGGFNEQFF.

This chain connects TRBV11-2 to TRBJ1-5, with no clear D. V shed 1 base and J shed 5 bases, with 12 bases lying between them. Per the germline V gene, CDR1 is SGHAT and CDR2 is FQNNGV. CDR3 length: 15 amino acids. Written as DNA, the CDR3 is TGTGCCAGCAGCTTAGCATCATACGGCGATCAGCCCCAGCATTTT. It specifies CASSLASYGDQPQHF. Looking up the rest from reference TRBV11-2 and TRBJ1-5 gives the full variable domain: EAGVAQSPRYKIIEKRQSVAFWCNPISGHATLYWYQQILGQGPKLLIQFQNNGVVDDSQLPKDRFSAERLKGVDSTLKIQPAKLEDSAVYLCASSLASYGDQPQHFGDGTRLSIL.

V is TRBV11-3 and J is TRBJ2-3; 7 positions agree with TRBD1. There are 13 residues in the CDR3. In germline, CDR1 is SGHNT, CDR2 YENEEA. J gave up 2 bases and V 9 bases, and 5 bases lay outside the gene matches. CDR3 in amino acids: CASQGQTTDTQYF. In nucleotides, the CDR3 is TGTGCCAGTCAGGGACAGACCACAGATACGCAGTATTTT.

The chain recombines TRBV20-1 with TRBJ2-5; D is ambiguous. The CDR3 runs 10 residues. CDR1 and CDR2 (germline): DFQATT, SNEGSKA (reference sequence). V lost 2 bases to trimming and J lost 5 bases, with 3 bases between them. CDR3 DNA sequence: TGCAGTGCTAGACGGGAGACCCAGTACTTC. Protein product: CSARRETQYF.

This chain uses TRBV12-5 with TRBJ2-7; D is uncertain. Trimming stripped 0 bases from V and 5 bases from J, with 5 bases between. Germline V gives CDR1 LGHNT, CDR2 FRNRAP. The CDR3 length is 12 residues. In DNA, the CDR3 is TGTGCTAGTGGTTTGGTACGGGACGAGCAGTACTTC. Translation: CASGLVRDEQYF.

The chain links TRBV5-6 to TRBJ1-2, with D possibly TRBD1 on 5 matching bases. Germline V lookup: CDR1 SGHDT, CDR2 YYEEEE. There are 13 residues in the CDR3. V dropped 4 bases and J dropped 5 bases, with 12 bases sitting between them. The CDR3 coding sequence is TGTGCCAGCAGCGGCAGGGATTGGTATGGCTACACCTTC. Protein product: CASSGRDWYGYTF.

This clone was detected only once. This chain connects TRBV12-5 to TRBJ2-1; 8 bases map to TRBD1. This CDR3 has 16 residues. J was trimmed by 13 bases and V by 0 bases; bases with no gene match: 14. The germline V gene has CDR1 LGHNT and CDR2 FRNRAP. The CDR3 DNA follows: TGTGCTAGTGGTTTGGTTCGCGACCTGGACAGGGTTGAACAGTTCTTC. Translating it yields CASGLVRDLDRVEQFF.

The CDR3 DNA reads TGTGCCAGCGGCCTGGCGGGGGGGATAGCCAAAAACATTCAGTACTTC. Translated: CASGLAGGIAKNIQYF. V usage is TRBV7-9 and J usage is TRBJ2-4; 9 bases agree with TRBD2. There are 16 residues in the CDR3. V shed 8 bases, J shed 0 bases, and the junction held 8 bases outside the gene matches. Germline CDR1 reads SEHNR; CDR2 reads FQNEAQ (reference sequence).

The V and J genes are TRBV6-1 and TRBJ2-3, with D tentatively TRBD1 or TRBD2 (7 bases each). CDR1 and CDR2 from the germline V gene are MNHNS and SASEGT. The CDR3 sequence is 16 residues long. The V and J ends lost 4 bases and 3 bases respectively, with 17 bases between them. In nucleotides, the CDR3 is TGTGCCAGCAGTGCTCCCAGGCAGGGGGGGACAGATACGCAGTATTTT. It yields the protein CASSAPRQGGTDTQYF.

The rearrangement uses TRBV13 and TRBJ2-5; D call uncertain. The V end was cut by 0 bases, the J end by 5 bases, with 13 bases between. Per germline, CDR1 PRHDT and CDR2 FYEKMQ (reference sequence). This CDR3 region has 15 residues. Here the CDR3 reads CASSLGAGESETQYF. In DNA form, the CDR3 reads TGTGCCAGCAGCTTAGGGGCAGGAGAATCGGAGACCCAGTACTTC.

In its sample, this clone was seen once. V and J are TRBV7-9 and TRBJ2-1; D is undetermined. Germline V gene lookup returns CDR1 SEHNR and CDR2 FQNEAQ (reference sequence). V was cut by 1 base and J by 3 bases, with 7 bases left in between. The CDR3 has 14 amino acids. CDR3 coding DNA: TGTGCCAGCAGCTTAGTCTTCGGCTACAATGAGCAGTTCTTC. This encodes CASSLVFGYNEQFF.

The chain combines TRBV5-6 with TRBJ1-1; 8 positions agree with TRBD1. With V trimmed by 4 bases and J by 1 base, 6 bases remained unmatched. The CDR3 has 15 residues. CDR1 is SGHDT, CDR2 YYEEEE, per germline. CDR3 in DNA: TGTGCCAGCAGCGTCGCCGGGACAGGGAACACTGAAGCTTTCTTT. This gives the protein CASSVAGTGNTEAFF.

V usage is TRBV30 and J usage is TRBJ1-2, with TRBD1 matching 8 bases. Germline CDR1 GTSNPN, CDR2 SVGIG (reference sequence). The CDR3 loop spans 13 amino acids. Losses at the gene ends were 4 bases for V and 1 base for J; bases not matched to a gene: 2. The CDR3 DNA reads as TGTGCCTGGACAGGGGGCAATAACTATGGCTACACCTTC. Translated, it gives CAWTGGNNYGYTF. Drawing the rest from reference TRBV30 and TRBJ1-2, the complete variable domain is SQTIHQWPATLVQPVGSPLSLECTVEGTSNPNLYWYRQAAGRGLQLLFYSVGIGQISSEVPQNLSASRPQDRQFILSSKKLLLSDSGFYLCAWTGGNNYGYTFGSGTRLTVV.

J is TRBJ2-1 and V is TRBV10-3; D unclear. V shed 0 bases and J shed 4 bases, with 4 bases lying between them. This CDR3 has 13 residues. Germline assignment: CDR1 ENHRY and CDR2 SYGVKD. CDR3 DNA: TGTGCCATCAGTGAGTCGCGGTACAATGAGCAGTTCTTC. Protein product: CAISESRYNEQFF.

This clone rates as large. This chain joins TRBV28 and TRBJ2-7; weak D call: TRBD1 (6 bases). Germline CDR1 is MDHEN and CDR2 is SYDVKM. The CDR3 is 14 residues long. With 6 bases removed from V and 3 bases from J, the gap between germline ends came to 15 bases. The CDR3 loop reads CASSLASDSYEQYF. As DNA, the CDR3 is TGTGCCAGCAGCTTGGCCTCGGACAGCTACGAGCAGTACTTC.

The chain employs TRBV5-6 and TRBJ2-7, with D hard to call. The CDR3 spans 12 residues. Germline CDR1 and CDR2: SGHDT and YYEEEE. Trimming removed 3 bases at V and 7 bases at J, with 11 bases between. The CDR3 region has the DNA TGTGCCAGCAGCTGGGGTGGCCGAGAGCAGTACTTC. This encodes CASSWGGREQYF. The variable domain in full, with the rest retrieved from reference TRBV5-6 and TRBJ2-7, is DAGVTQSPTHLIKTRGQQVTLRCSPKSGHDTVSWYQQALGQGPQFIFQYYEEEERQRGNFPDRFSGHQFPNYSSELNVNALLLGDSALYLCASSWGGREQYFGPGTRLTVT.

This chain connects TRBV15 to TRBJ2-7; 8 bases are a match to TRBD1. There are 16 residues in the CDR3. Unmatched junction bases numbered 11, after V lost 5 bases and J lost 2 bases. CDR1 and CDR2 from the germline V gene are LNHNV and YYDKDF (reference sequence). In DNA form, the CDR3 reads TGTGCCACCAGCCCACCCGGGACAGGCCCAACCTACGAGCAGTACTTC. This encodes CATSPPGTGPTYEQYF.

The V gene is TRBV10-1, the J gene TRBJ1-1; a possible D gene is TRBD1 (5 bases). Trimming removed 4 bases at V and 2 bases at J, with 8 bases between. The germline gives CDR1 WNHNN, CDR2 SYGVQD (reference sequence). There are 13 residues in the CDR3. CDR3 DNA: TGCGCCAGCAGTGTTCGGACAAACACTGAAGCTTTCTTT. This sequence encodes CASSVRTNTEAFF.

By sample fraction, this clone is medium-sized (0.01 to 0.1%). The J gene is TRBJ1-2, the V gene TRBV27; no clear D. This CDR3 comprises 12 residues. Trimming removed 6 bases at V and 8 bases at J, with 13 bases between. Germline-derived CDR1 and CDR2 are MNHEY and SMNVEV (reference sequence). The CDR3 is CASSAGRRGYTF. The CDR3 nucleotides are TGTGCCAGCAGCGCCGGGAGGCGCGGCTACACCTTC.

The chain joins TRBV7-9 to TRBJ1-6; D may be TRBD1 (5 bases). The CDR3 is 15 residues long. Trimming took 1 base from V and 7 from J, leaving 11 bases between them. Germline loops: CDR1 SEHNR, CDR2 FQNEAQ (reference sequence). The CDR3: CASSLGSGRNSPLHF. CDR3 nucleotides: TGTGCCAGCAGCTTAGGGTCAGGGAGAAATTCACCCCTCCACTTT.

This chain links TRBV4-1 with TRBJ1-6, with TRBD1 matching over 9 bases. The CDR3 has 16 amino acids. The V and J ends lost 1 base and 7 bases, in that order; junction bases with no gene match: 5. Germline V gene sequence: CDR1 MGHRA, CDR2 YSYEKL. The CDR3 is CASSQGGTGRNSPLHF. CDR3 nucleotide sequence: TGCGCCAGCAGCCAAGGGGGGACAGGGAGGAATTCACCCCTCCACTTT.

J is TRBJ2-7 and V is TRBV5-1; D is undetermined. The CDR3 is 11 residues long. Per germline, CDR1 SGHRS and CDR2 YFSETQ. Trimming pared 4 bases from V and 3 bases from J, leaving 5 bases between. The DNA of the CDR3 is TGCGCCAGCAGCATGGGCTACGAGCAGTACTTC. Translation gives CASSMGYEQYF.

The CDR3 loop reads CASSFEGARTDTQYF. The DNA of the CDR3 is TGTGCCAGCAGCTTCGAGGGAGCCCGCACAGATACGCAGTATTTT. The chain carries TRBV7-9 and TRBJ2-3, with D possibly being TRBD2 (5 bases). Trimming removed 3 bases at V and 1 base at J, with 11 bases between. The V gene's germline CDR1 is SEHNR and CDR2 FQNEAQ (reference sequence). CDR3 length: 15 amino acids.